The 14 T cell receptor beta chains below were found in one sample sequenced in a study of post-analysis software for immune sequencing data. Unique molecular identifiers had been added to the TCR beta cDNA libraries. One entry per CDR3 protein results from TCRdb running MiXCR on the PCR reads. The sample shows some 500,000 distinct CDR3 sequences, 45% of them seen only once. No cognate antigen is known for these TCRs. General study findings and limits: The study found TRBV5-6, TRBV5-1 and TRBV20-1 among 4 or 5 TRBV segments more frequent in patients than controls.

Input material: blood. These receptors came from a girl under 18 with multiple sclerosis.

This rearrangement joins TRBV29-1 to TRBJ2-5; D unclear. Germline V lookup: CDR1 SQVTM, CDR2 ANQGSEA. V lost 3 bases and J 4 bases, leaving 15 bases between the germline ends. The CDR3 runs to 14 residues. The DNA of the CDR3 is TGCAGCGTTGAGATGGGGATCACGCGAGAGACCCAGTACTTC. Its protein is CSVEMGITRETQYF.

This clonotype has only a few counts. The rearrangement joins TRBV6-6 to TRBJ2-3; TRBD2 agrees at 11 bases. Trimming at V came to 6 bases and at J to 6 bases, leaving 5 bases not matched to a gene. This CDR3 spans 14 amino acids. The germline CDR1 and CDR2 sequences are MNHNY and SVGAGI (reference sequence). The CDR3 sequence: CASSRLAGLDTQYF. CDR3 nucleotide sequence: TGTGCCAGCAGCCGACTAGCGGGATTGGATACGCAGTATTTT.

V is TRBV5-1 and J is TRBJ2-7; D tentatively reads TRBD1 or TRBD2 (5 bases each). Per the germline V gene, CDR1 is SGHRS and CDR2 is YFSETQ. The CDR3 length is 16 residues. V dropped 3 bases and J dropped 6 bases, with 22 bases sitting between them. The CDR3 DNA is TGCGCCAGCAGCTCAGTAGGGACCGGGGTTTTCGGCGAGCAGTACTTC. Translating gives CASSSVGTGVFGEQYF.

The chain combines TRBV20-1 with TRBJ2-5; TRBD2 matches 8 bases. CDR3 length: 14 residues. The trim removed 5 bases at V and 5 bases at J, leaving 10 bases unmatched. Germline V gene lookup returns CDR1 DFQATT and CDR2 SNEGSKA (reference sequence). CDR3 DNA: TGCAGTGCTGTAGCGGGAAGAGAGGGGGAGACCCAGTACTTC. Its protein product is CSAVAGREGETQYF.

This clonotype was recorded once. The genes are TRBV27 and TRBJ1-5; D is possibly TRBD1 (5 bases). CDR3 length equals 15 residues. Trimming pared 3 bases from V and 2 bases from J, leaving 11 bases between. The germline CDR1 and CDR2 sequences are MNHEY and SMNVEV (reference sequence). CDR3 sequence (DNA): TGTGCCAGCAGTTTGGGGCCGTCTGGCAATCAGCCCCAGCATTTT. It specifies CASSLGPSGNQPQHF.

As concerns this clonotype: A read error may account for a junction end that differs from germline. This sequence joins TRBV7-7 and TRBJ2-5; the D gene is possibly TRBD2 (6 bases). This CDR3 region has 14 residues. Germline V CDR1 and CDR2: SSHAT, FNYEAQ (reference sequence). The DNA for the CDR3 is TGTGCTAGCAGCGTCGGGACTCTGGGAGAGACCCAGTACTTC. Translated, it gives CASSVGTLGETQYF.

The V call is TRBV5-1, the J call TRBJ2-7; 8 positions match TRBD2. CDR1 is SGHRS and CDR2 is YFSETQ in the germline V gene. After removal of 0 bases from V and 0 bases from J, the junction contained 8 bases not matched to a gene. The CDR3 is made up of 17 amino acids. The CDR3 loop reads CASSLGKGTRSSYEQYF. The CDR3 DNA sequence: TGCGCCAGCAGCTTGGGAAAGGGGACTAGGAGCTCCTACGAGCAGTACTTC.

Only a few counts were recorded for this clonotype. The chain links TRBV20-1 to TRBJ1-1; no firm D call. V dropped 6 bases and J dropped 1 base, with 15 bases sitting between them. The CDR3 runs to 14 residues. Germline CDR1 is DFQATT and CDR2 is SNEGSKA (reference sequence). The CDR3 sequence is CSANTIPRNTEAFF. The CDR3 region has the DNA TGCAGTGCAAACACTATACCCCGGAACACTGAAGCTTTCTTT.

The chain recombines TRBV29-1 with TRBJ2-7; 8 nucleotides agree with TRBD2. CDR3 size: 14 residues. Germline V gene sequence: CDR1 SQVTM, CDR2 ANQGSEA. Germline trimming cut 6 bases from V and 3 bases from J; bases unmatched to any gene: 10. This chain's CDR3 is CSVALSGEFYEQYF. The CDR3 DNA reads as TGCAGCGTCGCGCTTAGCGGGGAATTCTACGAGCAGTACTTC.

This clonotype has just a few counts. The V gene is TRBV24-1, the J gene TRBJ2-1; D gene ambiguous. The CDR3 is made up of 12 amino acids. The V gene's germline CDR1 is KGHDR and CDR2 SFDVKD. V shed 5 bases and J shed 6 bases, with 7 bases lying between them. CDR3 coding DNA: TGTGCCACCAGTGTCCAGCTCAATGAGCAGTTCTTC. This encodes CATSVQLNEQFF.

The J gene is TRBJ2-7, the V gene TRBV7-6, with 9 bases aligning to TRBD2. In germline, CDR1 is SGHVS, CDR2 FNYEAQ. With V trimmed by 5 bases and J by 10 bases, 21 bases remained unmatched. CDR3 size: 17 residues. This CDR3 reads CASSLSQTVAGAEAQYF. The CDR3 DNA sequence: TGTGCCAGCAGCCTTAGCCAGACCGTAGCGGGAGCGGAGGCCCAGTACTTC.

The gene calls are TRBV7-2 and TRBJ1-2; D is unclear. Germline lookup yields CDR1 SGHTA and CDR2 FQGNSA. This CDR3 contains 16 residues. With 5 bases removed from V and 0 bases from J, the gap between germline ends came to 16 bases. The CDR3 reads CASSPFLWATNYGYTF. The CDR3 region has the DNA TGTGCCAGCAGCCCTTTTTTGTGGGCGACTAACTATGGCTACACCTTC.

This clonotype came up a few times. In DNA, the CDR3 is TGTGCCAGCAGCCCCCGAAGCGGAGCGGGCTCGTTCTTC. This gives the protein CASSPRSGAGSFF. The gene calls are TRBV7-9 and TRBJ2-1; tentatively, D is TRBD2 (6 bases). CDR3 length equals 13 residues. Germline CDR1 and CDR2: SEHNR and FQNEAQ (reference sequence). Trimming cost V 5 bases and J 15 bases, with 20 bases left between them.

This clonotype was detected a few times. This chain uses TRBV27 with TRBJ2-5; TRBD2 matches at 8 bases. This CDR3 has 15 residues. Germline-derived CDR1 and CDR2 are MNHEY and SMNVEV (reference sequence). The V segment lost 7 bases and the J segment 1 base; nucleotides outside the gene matches: 8. CDR3 amino acids: CASIPTSGTQETQYF. The CDR3 nucleotides are TGTGCCAGCATCCCTACTAGCGGAACCCAAGAGACCCAGTACTTC.